This passage covers 31 T cell receptor beta chains from one sample sequenced in a study of T cell responses to AZD1222 COVID-19 vaccine. The table came from immunoSEQ multiplex PCR; TCRdb's copy has only in-frame clones and leaves some out. Found here are over 100,000 clones, about 88% of them singletons; the top ten hold approximately 17%. The specimen comprised peripheral blood, sampled on day 0 of AZD1222 vaccination. The receptors stem from an adult in good health.

The chain joins TRBV7-6 to TRBJ2-3; 13 bases are a match to TRBD2. Losses at the gene ends were 3 bases for V and 2 bases for J; bases not matched to a gene: 2. Germline V gene data show CDR1 as SGHVS and CDR2 as FNYEAQ. The CDR3 sequence is 16 residues long. CDR3 region: CASSFGTSGVTDTQYF. In DNA, the CDR3 is TGTGCCAGCAGCTTTGGGACTAGCGGGGTCACAGATACGCAGTATTTT.

The chain joins TRBV19 to TRBJ1-2, with a tentative D call TRBD1 (5 bases). CDR1 and CDR2 from the germline V gene are LNHDA and SQIVND (reference sequence). V was clipped by 5 bases and J by 1 base, with 14 bases between them. The CDR3 length is 15 residues. CDR3 region: CASSSRQTHNYGYTF. CDR3 nucleotides: TGTGCCAGTAGTTCGCGACAGACTCATAACTATGGCTACACCTTC.

This chain uses TRBV5-1 with TRBJ2-5; 11 nucleotides match TRBD1. Per the germline V gene, CDR1 is SGHRS and CDR2 is YFSETQ. This CDR3 is 16 amino acids long. V shed 0 bases and J 1 base; nucleotides not matched to a gene: 2. In nucleotides, the CDR3 is TGCGCCAGCAGCTTGGCCGGACAGGGGGCCCAAGAGACCCAGTACTTC. It yields the protein CASSLAGQGAQETQYF.

The chain carries TRBV7-9 and TRBJ1-5, with D unresolved. The germline V gene encodes CDR1 SEHNR and CDR2 FQNEAQ (reference sequence). The CDR3 consists of 15 residues. The germline V and J ends were trimmed by 1 base and 0 bases, with 7 bases remaining between them. CDR3 region: CASSLGADSNQPQHF. Here the CDR3 DNA reads TGTGCCAGCAGCTTAGGGGCAGATAGCAATCAGCCCCAGCATTTT.

The table lists this clone with a count of one. The chain combines TRBV28 with TRBJ2-2; 7 nucleotides line up with TRBD1. CDR3 length: 13 amino acids. CDR1 is MDHEN and CDR2 is SYDVKM in the germline V gene. V lost 7 bases and J lost 6; bases outside the gene matches: 5. This CDR3 reads CASTRQGSGELFF. CDR3 nucleotides: TGTGCCAGCACCCGACAGGGTTCCGGGGAGCTGTTTTTT.

The V and J genes are TRBV10-1 and TRBJ2-6, with 7 bases identical to TRBD1. This CDR3 comprises 18 residues. J lost 4 bases, V lost 3 bases, and 12 bases had no gene match. Germline V CDR1 and CDR2: WNHNN, SYGVQD (reference sequence). The CDR3 DNA sequence: TGCGCCAGCAGTGATAGGGACAGTGGCCTCACGGGGGCCAACGTCCTGACTTTC. Its translation is CASSDRDSGLTGANVLTF.

The gene calls are TRBV5-5 and TRBJ1-5; D call uncertain. Per germline, CDR1 SGHKS and CDR2 YYEKEE (reference sequence). The germline V and J ends were trimmed by 1 base and 0 bases, with 14 bases remaining between them. The CDR3 length is 17 residues. The CDR3 DNA follows: TGTGCCAGCAGCTTGCCCAATTTGTCAGGTAGCAATCAGCCCCAGCATTTT. Translation gives CASSLPNLSGSNQPQHF.

This clone occurred once. Sequence at one end of the junction differs from germline and may be a read error. The V call is TRBV27, the J call TRBJ2-1; weak D call: TRBD1 (5 bases). Germline V gene sequence: CDR1 MNHEY, CDR2 SMNVEV (reference sequence). The CDR3 covers 16 residues. CDR3 region: CASNLTPGFLYNEQFF. The CDR3 DNA reads TGTGCCAGCAATTTAACCCCAGGGTTTCTCTACAATGAGCAGTTCTTC.

V usage is TRBV11-3 and J usage is TRBJ1-1, with a possible D match to TRBD1 (6 bases). The CDR3 is made up of 15 amino acids. V lost 0 bases to trimming and J lost 8 bases, with 16 bases between them. Per the germline V gene, CDR1 is SGHNT and CDR2 is YENEEA. CDR3 amino acids: CASSLEGTSYPEAFF. CDR3 DNA: TGTGCCAGCAGCTTAGAGGGGACATCGTATCCCGAAGCTTTCTTT.

The V gene is TRBV18, the J gene TRBJ2-5, with D maybe TRBD1 (6 bases). The CDR3 covers 14 residues. CDR1 is KGHSH, CDR2 LQKENI, per germline. Trimming removed 3 bases from V and 5 bases from J, with 13 bases in between. CDR3 protein: CASSPSGVSETQYF. The DNA for the CDR3 is TGTGCCAGCTCACCGTCAGGGGTGAGCGAGACCCAGTACTTC. Full variable domain (missing parts from reference TRBV18 and TRBJ2-5): NAGVMQNPRHLVRRRGQEARLRCSPMKGHSHVYWYRQLPEEGLKFMVYLQKENIIDESGMPKERFSAEFPKEGPSILRIQQVVRGDSAAYFCASSPSGVSETQYFGPGTRLLVL.

This sequence joins TRBV30 and TRBJ1-1; maybe TRBD1 (5 bases). The CDR3 totals 11 residues. Germline CDR1 and CDR2: GTSNPN and SVGIG (reference sequence). V was clipped by 2 bases and J by 9 bases, with 10 bases between them. This CDR3 is CAWSQGVQAFF. CDR3 DNA sequence: TGTGCCTGGAGTCAGGGTGTTCAAGCTTTCTTT.

This clone appeared once. The chain recombines TRBV5-4 with TRBJ2-2, with D perhaps matching TRBD2 (5 bases). From germline, CDR1 is SGHNT and CDR2 YYREEE (reference sequence). The CDR3 spans 12 residues. Trimming left V 9 bases short and J 4 bases short, with 10 bases between. The DNA for the CDR3 is TGTGCCACCACGGCGGGCACCGGGGAGCTGTTTTTT. This gives the protein CATTAGTGELFF.

The chain recombines TRBV7-2 with TRBJ1-5; 8 positions match TRBD1. The CDR3 spans 15 residues. V trimming: 1 base; J trimming: 3 bases; junction bases outside the gene matches: 2. Germline CDR1 reads SGHTA; CDR2 reads FQGNSA. The CDR3 nucleotides are TGTGCCAGCAGCTTAGGGGGACAGGTCAATCAGCCCCAGCATTTT. It codes for CASSLGGQVNQPQHF.

J is TRBJ2-7 and V is TRBV7-9, with 12 bases identical to TRBD2. This CDR3 spans 16 amino acids. Germline trimming cut 5 bases from V and 4 bases from J; bases unmatched to any gene: 9. Germline CDR1 is SEHNR and CDR2 is FQNEAQ (reference sequence). The CDR3 loop reads CASSPRGLAGIYEQYF. CDR3 coding DNA: TGTGCCAGCAGCCCGAGAGGACTAGCGGGGATTTACGAGCAGTACTTC.

This chain uses TRBV6-5 with TRBJ1-1; D is possibly TRBD1 (5 bases). Trimming took off 4 bases at V and 1 base at J, with 16 bases between the two ends. The CDR3 covers 16 residues. From germline, CDR1 is MNHEY and CDR2 SVGAGI. Here the CDR3 reads CASSSPTGVANTEAFF. DNA of the CDR3: TGTGCCAGCAGTTCGCCTACGGGGGTGGCGAACACTGAAGCTTTCTTT.

This clone occurred once. The CDR3 reads CASSLGGTPNTEAFF. DNA for the CDR3: TGTGCCAGCAGCTTAGGAGGGACACCTAACACTGAAGCTTTCTTT. This sequence joins TRBV7-2 and TRBJ1-1, with D possibly TRBD1 on 6 matching bases. The CDR3 is 15 residues long. Per germline, CDR1 SGHTA and CDR2 FQGNSA. V was trimmed by 1 base and J by 2 bases, leaving 11 bases between them.

The chain uses TRBV9 and TRBJ2-5; D might be TRBD1 (6 bases). The germline gives CDR1 SGDLS, CDR2 YYNGEE. V lost 0 bases to trimming and J lost 3 bases, with 12 bases between them. The CDR3 covers 15 residues. As DNA, the CDR3 is TGTGCCAGCAGCGTAGCTGGGACACAAAAAGAGACCCAGTACTTC. It translates to CASSVAGTQKETQYF.

The rearrangement uses TRBV4-2 and TRBJ2-7; 7 bases match TRBD1. J was trimmed by 3 bases and V by 1 base; bases with no gene match: 6. This CDR3 is 15 amino acids long. Germline lookup yields CDR1 LGHNA and CDR2 YNFKEQ. DNA of the CDR3: TGTGCCAGCAGCCAAGGGGTGGGACAGATCTACGAGCAGTACTTC. Its protein product is CASSQGVGQIYEQYF.

V and J are TRBV6-5 and TRBJ2-2; TRBD2 aligns across 7 bases. Germline values: CDR1 MNHEY, CDR2 SVGAGI. The V and J ends lost 2 bases and 7 bases, in that order; junction bases with no gene match: 4. This CDR3 is 14 amino acids long. The CDR3 here is CASSYPGGSGELFF. CDR3 in DNA: TGTGCCAGCAGTTACCCGGGGGGTAGCGGGGAGCTGTTTTTT.

The V call is TRBV21-1, the J call TRBJ1-2; the D call TRBD1 from the table was never checked on the DNA. TRBV21-1 is classified as a pseudogene. The CDR3 totals 17 residues. CDR3 sequence (DNA): TGTGCCAGCAGCAAAGAACGTTGGGCCGTTCCTAACTATGGCTACACCTTC. Encoded protein: CASSKERWAVPNYGYTF.

The chain employs TRBV5-1 and TRBJ1-6; 7 nucleotides align to TRBD1. V gave up 0 bases and J gave up 6 bases; unmatched junction bases: 3. Germline-derived CDR1 and CDR2 are SGHRS and YFSETQ. This CDR3 is built from 15 residues. The CDR3: CASSLEGGGNSPLHF. In nucleotides, the CDR3 is TGCGCCAGCAGCTTGGAAGGGGGCGGTAATTCACCCCTCCACTTT.

J is TRBJ2-1 and V is TRBV27, with D unresolved. V gave up 2 bases and J gave up 5 bases, with 7 bases separating them. The CDR3 is made up of 13 amino acids. Germline V gives CDR1 MNHEY, CDR2 SMNVEV (reference sequence). The CDR3 DNA reads TGTGCCAGCAGTTTAGGGCTCCACAATGAGCAGTTCTTC. Protein sequence: CASSLGLHNEQFF.

The rearrangement joins TRBV7-2 to TRBJ1-4, with TRBD1 matching 8 bases. Looked up from germline, CDR1 is SGHTA and CDR2 is FQGNSA. The CDR3 has 15 residues. The trim removed 3 bases at V and 5 bases at J, leaving 5 bases unmatched. The CDR3 spells CASSFYRGGNEKLFF. The CDR3 coding sequence is TGTGCCAGCAGCTTTTACAGGGGGGGAAATGAAAAACTGTTTTTT.

The chain is built from TRBV5-1 and TRBJ1-4; 9 bases agree with TRBD1. The CDR3 is 16 residues long. The trim removed 4 bases at V and 5 bases at J, leaving 9 bases unmatched. Germline-derived CDR1 and CDR2 are SGHRS and YFSETQ. CDR3 in DNA: TGCGCCAGCAGCGAGGGACAGGGAGACCCCAATGAAAAACTGTTTTTT. Translated, it gives CASSEGQGDPNEKLFF.

This clone came up a few times. V gene TRBV5-4 combines with J gene TRBJ2-7, with D tentatively TRBD1 (6 bases). Germline assignment: CDR1 SGHNT and CDR2 YYREEE (reference sequence). V lost 0 bases to trimming and J lost 6 bases, with 10 bases between them. The CDR3 is made up of 13 amino acids. CDR3 coding DNA: TGTGCCAGCAGCTTGGACAGGGTCGGCGAGCAGTACGTC. The encoded protein is CASSLDRVGEQYV.

The rearrangement joins TRBV5-4 to TRBJ1-1; 7 bases are shared with TRBD1. Trimming at V came to 0 bases and at J to 0 bases, leaving 2 bases not matched to a gene. Germline V CDR1 and CDR2: SGHNT, YYREEE (reference sequence). The CDR3 extends over 15 amino acids. The CDR3 reads CASSLGGTVNTEAFF. CDR3 sequence (DNA): TGTGCCAGCAGCTTGGGCGGGACAGTGAACACTGAAGCTTTCTTT.

V and J are TRBV29-1 and TRBJ2-1; 8 bases match TRBD1. The CDR3 length is 17 residues. Per germline, CDR1 SQVTM and CDR2 ANQGSEA. Trimming took 3 bases from V and 3 from J; bases not matched to a gene: 13. In DNA, the CDR3 is TGCAGCGTTGACCCGGACAGGGAGAGACCTTTCTACAATGAGCAGTTCTTC. Amino acid sequence: CSVDPDRERPFYNEQFF.

The chain uses TRBV30 and TRBJ2-5; 8 bases match TRBD2. This CDR3 is built from 15 residues. The V and J ends lost 2 bases and 5 bases, in that order; junction bases with no gene match: 10. Germline CDR1 reads GTSNPN; CDR2 reads SVGIG (reference sequence). The CDR3 nucleotides read TGTGCCTGGAGTTTGCTAGCGGGCCCGAGGGAGACCCAGTACTTC. It codes for CAWSLLAGPRETQYF. Full variable domain (outside the CDR3, taken from reference TRBV30 and TRBJ2-5): SQTIHQWPATLVQPVGSPLSLECTVEGTSNPNLYWYRQAAGRGLQLLFYSVGIGQISSEVPQNLSASRPQDRQFILSSKKLLLSDSGFYLCAWSLLAGPRETQYFGPGTRLLVL.

V gene TRBV14 combines with J gene TRBJ2-7; D gene unclear. The ends were cut back, 8 bases at V and 4 bases at J, with 12 bases in the middle. CDR1 SGHDN and CDR2 FVKESK come from the germline V gene. The CDR3 is 12 amino acids. CDR3 in amino acids: CASGRIQYEQYF. The DNA of the CDR3 is TGTGCCAGCGGACGGATTCAGTACGAGCAGTACTTC.

This clone was observed once. J is TRBJ2-2 and V is TRBV6-2 or TRBV6-3; D gene uncertain. The CDR3 is made up of 13 amino acids. CDR1 and CDR2 from the germline V gene are MNHEY and SVGEGT. The V end was cut by 5 bases, the J end by 3 bases, with 7 bases between. CDR3 in DNA: TGTGCCAGCAGTGTGACCGACACCGGGGAGCTGTTTTTT. Encoded protein: CASSVTDTGELFF.

The J gene is TRBJ1-1, the V gene TRBV19, with TRBD1 as a possible D gene (5 bases). The CDR3 consists of 15 residues. Trimming shortened V by 6 bases and J by 0 bases, and 14 bases separated the two germline ends. Germline V gives CDR1 LNHDA, CDR2 SQIVND (reference sequence). In nucleotides, the CDR3 is TGTGCCAGTAGAGAGGGGCGTTCTTTGAACACTGAAGCTTTCTTT. Translated: CASREGRSLNTEAFF. Filled out from reference TRBV19 and TRBJ1-1, the complete variable domain reads DGGITQSPKYLFRKEGQNVTLSCEQNLNHDAMYWYRQDPGQGLRLIYYSQIVNDFQKGDIAEGYSVSREKKESFPLTVTSAQKNPTAFYLCASREGRSLNTEAFFGQGTRLTVV.